This passage covers 19 T cell receptor beta chains from one sample sequenced in a study of blood T cell repertoires in COVID-19. The protocol was immunoSEQ multiplex PCR, while the TCRdb copy is restricted to in-frame clones and leaves out a portion. The sample consists of about 41,000 clones, around nine tenths of them appearing once. The sample taken for sequencing was peripheral blood. Source of these receptors: a human donor in a cohort sampled during active COVID-19.

This clone was observed a single time. The gene calls are TRBV5-1 and TRBJ2-7, with TRBD1 matching 10 bases. CDR1 is SGHRS and CDR2 is YFSETQ in the germline V gene. Trimming at V came to 0 bases and at J to 4 bases, leaving 4 bases not matched to a gene. The CDR3 length is 15 residues. The CDR3 coding sequence is TGCGCCAGCAGCTTGGCCCCGGGACAGGGGTACGAGCAGTACTTC. This encodes CASSLAPGQGYEQYF.

The J gene is TRBJ2-3, the V gene TRBV2; 11 bases align to TRBD2. Germline lookup yields CDR1 SNHLY and CDR2 FYNNEI. This CDR3 region has 17 residues. V shed 5 bases and J 4 bases; nucleotides not matched to a gene: 11. In DNA form, the CDR3 reads TGTGCCAGCAGTCGACTAGCGGGACCCCCTTTGGCAGATACGCAGTATTTT. It specifies CASSRLAGPPLADTQYF.

The chain recombines TRBV27 with TRBJ2-7, with 7 bases that match TRBD2. The ends lost 3 bases at V and 4 bases at J; junction bases unmatched: 6. Germline V gene sequence: CDR1 MNHEY, CDR2 SMNVEV (reference sequence). This CDR3 is 14 amino acids long. CDR3 DNA: TGTGCCAGCAGTTTGAGCGGGATCTTATACGAGCAGTACTTC. Translating gives CASSLSGILYEQYF.

This sequence joins TRBV28 and TRBJ1-1; 8 positions match TRBD1. Germline loops: CDR1 MDHEN, CDR2 SYDVKM. The CDR3 contains 13 residues. After removal of 9 bases from V and 5 bases from J, the junction contained 8 bases not matched to a gene. DNA for the CDR3: TGTGCCAGTCAAACAACAGGGGGTACTGAAGCTTTCTTT. Translation: CASQTTGGTEAFF.

In its sample, this clone was seen once. V and J are TRBV5-1 and TRBJ1-2, with 8 positions matching TRBD1. Germline V gene sequence: CDR1 SGHRS, CDR2 YFSETQ. Losses at the gene ends were 4 bases for V and 4 bases for J; bases not matched to a gene: 6. This CDR3 has 14 amino acids. CDR3 protein: CASSLRDRGYGYTF. The CDR3 coding sequence is TGCGCCAGCAGCCTCCGAGACAGGGGCTATGGCTACACCTTC.

The chain recombines TRBV18 with TRBJ2-1, with 14 bases that match TRBD2. Germline CDR1 is KGHSH and CDR2 is LQKENI. This CDR3 is 17 amino acids long. V shed 3 bases, J shed 6 bases, and the junction held 7 bases outside the gene matches. CDR3 DNA sequence: TGTGCCAGCTCACCGGAGGGGGGGACTAGCGGGAGCAATGAGCAGTTCTTC. Protein: CASSPEGGTSGSNEQFF.

The chain links TRBV3-1 (or the pseudogene TRBV3-2) to TRBJ1-1; TRBD1 is a possible D gene (5 bases). The CDR3 has 14 amino acids. V lost 1 base to trimming and J lost 5 bases, with 11 bases between them. Germline CDR1 is LGHDT and CDR2 is YNNKEL (reference sequence). The CDR3 DNA reads TGTGCCAGCAGCCAAGCGGCAGGGTGGACTGAAGCTTTCTTT. This encodes CASSQAAGWTEAFF.

The chain joins TRBV11-2 to TRBJ1-1; D ambiguous. With 4 bases removed from V and 10 bases from J, the gap between germline ends came to 7 bases. CDR1 SGHAT and CDR2 FQNNGV come from the germline V gene. The length of the CDR3 is 10 residues. CDR3 residues: CASSSPRAFF. The CDR3 DNA sequence: TGTGCCAGCAGCTCCCCGAGAGCTTTCTTT. Together with reference TRBV11-2 and TRBJ1-1, the CDR3 gives the full variable domain: EAGVAQSPRYKIIEKRQSVAFWCNPISGHATLYWYQQILGQGPKLLIQFQNNGVVDDSQLPKDRFSAERLKGVDSTLKIQPAKLEDSAVYLCASSSPRAFFGQGTRLTVV.

V and J are TRBV5-1 and TRBJ2-3; D possibly corresponds to TRBD2 (5 bases). Trimming cost V 0 bases and J 9 bases, with 8 bases left between them. The CDR3 runs 12 residues. Germline V gene sequence: CDR1 SGHRS, CDR2 YFSETQ. CDR3 bases: TGCGCCAGCAGCTTGGAGGGAGAGACGCAGTATTTT. This encodes CASSLEGETQYF. The full variable domain, in which reference TRBV5-1 and TRBJ2-3 provide the parts outside the CDR3, is KAGVTQTPRYLIKTRGQQVTLSCSPISGHRSVSWYQQTPGQGLQFLFEYFSETQRNKGNFPGRFSGRQFSNSRSEMNVSTLELGDSALYLCASSLEGETQYFGPGTRLTVL.

The V gene is TRBV5-6, the J gene TRBJ2-1, with TRBD2 matching 9 bases. The junction had 9 bases not matched to a gene; V was cut back by 1 base and J by 7 bases. The CDR3 loop spans 16 amino acids. In germline, CDR1 is SGHDT, CDR2 YYEEEE. CDR3 DNA sequence: TGTGCCAGCAGCTTGCCCAGCGGGAGGTATAAGAATGAGCAGTTCTTC. Its translation is CASSLPSGRYKNEQFF.

This chain uses TRBV18 with TRBJ2-1; 12 bases line up with TRBD2. Per germline, CDR1 KGHSH and CDR2 LQKENI. V shed 3 bases and J 7 bases; nucleotides not matched to a gene: 1. The length of the CDR3 is 14 residues. CDR3 protein: CASSPTSGSNEQFF. The CDR3 nucleotides read TGTGCCAGCTCACCGACTAGCGGGAGTAATGAGCAGTTCTTC.

The gene calls are TRBV2 and TRBJ2-1, with 14 bases matching TRBD2. Germline V gene lookup returns CDR1 SNHLY and CDR2 FYNNEI. Trimming cost V 8 bases and J 2 bases; bases outside gene matches: 11. This CDR3 spans 18 amino acids. The CDR3 loop is CASVTGTSGSRTYNEQFF. CDR3 coding DNA: TGTGCCAGCGTTACCGGGACTAGCGGGAGCCGTACCTACAATGAGCAGTTCTTC.

On this clone: The same CDR3 is also encoded by other DNA sequences in this sample. This chain links TRBV5-1 with TRBJ2-1; D unresolved. The CDR3 has 11 amino acids. The V end was cut by 4 bases, the J end by 3 bases, with 2 bases between. Germline CDR1 SGHRS, CDR2 YFSETQ. Written as DNA, the CDR3 is TGCGCCAGCAGCCTCTACAATGAGCAGTTCTTC. It yields the protein CASSLYNEQFF.

Of note for this clone: Other DNA sequences within the sample encode an identical CDR3. The rearrangement uses TRBV25-1 and TRBJ2-7; D is unclear. Germline V gene sequence: CDR1 MGHDK, CDR2 SYGVNS. V lost 4 bases and J lost 4, with 5 bases in between. The CDR3 loop spans 11 amino acids. This CDR3 reads CASSVSYEQYF. CDR3 bases: TGTGCCAGCAGTGTTTCGTACGAGCAGTACTTC.

The chain carries TRBV4-1 and TRBJ1-2; TRBD1 matches 7 bases. The V gene end was trimmed by 3 bases and the J gene end by 4 bases; junction bases not matched to a gene: 11. This CDR3 has 16 residues. The germline V gene encodes CDR1 MGHRA and CDR2 YSYEKL. The DNA for the CDR3 is TGCGCCAGCAGCCAGGACCGGGACAGAGCTTTCTATGGCTACACCTTC. It encodes CASSQDRDRAFYGYTF.

The chain combines TRBV18 with TRBJ2-1; TRBD2 agrees at 15 bases. Germline V CDR1 and CDR2: KGHSH, LQKENI. Germline trimming cut 1 base from V and 3 bases from J; bases unmatched to any gene: 1. The CDR3 extends over 17 amino acids. In nucleotides, the CDR3 is TGTGCCAGCTCACCACAGGGACTAGCGGGAGGCTACAATGAGCAGTTCTTC. The encoded protein is CASSPQGLAGGYNEQFF.

The rearrangement joins TRBV27 to TRBJ2-3, with TRBD2 matching 7 bases. The CDR3 is 17 residues long. Germline CDR1 is MNHEY and CDR2 is SMNVEV (reference sequence). With 5 bases clipped from V and 5 bases from J, the junction kept 16 bases outside the gene matches. CDR3 bases: TGTGCCAGCAGTCCCTTGGAGGTGGCGGGAGTAGGAGATACGCAGTATTTT. Its protein is CASSPLEVAGVGDTQYF.

The chain couples TRBV5-1 to TRBJ2-7; a possible D gene is TRBD1 (6 bases). Germline CDR1 reads SGHRS; CDR2 reads YFSETQ. This CDR3 is built from 14 residues. The V end lost 0 bases, the J end lost 0 bases, and 7 bases lay between the germline ends. The CDR3 reads CASSLEGGSYEQYF. Here the CDR3 DNA reads TGCGCCAGCAGCTTGGAAGGGGGCTCCTACGAGCAGTACTTC.

This clone is termed medium-sized. This sequence joins TRBV27 and TRBJ2-7; 8 bases line up with TRBD1. Per germline, CDR1 MNHEY and CDR2 SMNVEV (reference sequence). V dropped 3 bases and J dropped 4; count of bases not matched to a gene: 8. The CDR3 totals 15 residues. The CDR3 loop reads CASSLRSRGRYEQYF. The CDR3 nucleotides read TGTGCCAGCAGTTTGCGGTCCAGGGGGCGGTACGAGCAGTACTTC.